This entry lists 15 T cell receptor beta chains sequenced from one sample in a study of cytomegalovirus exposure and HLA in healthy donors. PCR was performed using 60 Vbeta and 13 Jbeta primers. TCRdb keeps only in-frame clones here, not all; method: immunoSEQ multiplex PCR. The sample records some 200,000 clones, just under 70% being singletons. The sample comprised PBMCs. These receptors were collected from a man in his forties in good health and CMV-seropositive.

The CDR3 DNA follows: TGTGCCAGCAGTTTATCCCAAGTCGGTGAAAAACTGTTTTTT. Its protein is CASSLSQVGEKLFF. The V call is TRBV28, the J call TRBJ1-4; D remains unclear. Germline V gene lookup returns CDR1 MDHEN and CDR2 SYDVKM. V lost 1 base to trimming and J lost 7 bases, with 10 bases between them. The CDR3 loop spans 14 amino acids. The variable domain in full, completed from reference TRBV28 and TRBJ1-4, reads DVKVTQSSRYLVKRTGEKVFLECVQDMDHENMFWYRQDPGLGLRLIYFSYDVKMKEKGDIPEGYSVSREKKERFSLILESASTNQTSMYLCASSLSQVGEKLFFGSGTQLSVL.

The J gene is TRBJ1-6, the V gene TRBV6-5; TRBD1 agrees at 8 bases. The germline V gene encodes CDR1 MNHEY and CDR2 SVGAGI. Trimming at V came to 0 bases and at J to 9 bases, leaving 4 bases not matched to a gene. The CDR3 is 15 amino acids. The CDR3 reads CASSYSVRGRSPLHF. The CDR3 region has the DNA TGTGCCAGCAGTTACTCGGTCAGGGGGCGTTCACCCCTCCACTTT.

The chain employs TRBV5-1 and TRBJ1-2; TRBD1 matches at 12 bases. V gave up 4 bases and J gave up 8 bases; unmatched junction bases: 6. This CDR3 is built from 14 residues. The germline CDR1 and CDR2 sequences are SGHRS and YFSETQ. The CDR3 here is CASSPGTGGLGYTF. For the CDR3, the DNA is TGCGCCAGCAGCCCCGGGACAGGGGGCTTGGGCTACACCTTC.

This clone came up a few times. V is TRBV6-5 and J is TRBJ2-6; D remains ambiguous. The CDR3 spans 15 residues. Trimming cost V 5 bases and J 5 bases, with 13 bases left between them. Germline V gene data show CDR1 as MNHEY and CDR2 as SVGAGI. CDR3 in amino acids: CASSHPGLWANVLTF. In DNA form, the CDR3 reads TGTGCCAGCAGTCATCCAGGCCTCTGGGCCAACGTCCTGACTTTC.

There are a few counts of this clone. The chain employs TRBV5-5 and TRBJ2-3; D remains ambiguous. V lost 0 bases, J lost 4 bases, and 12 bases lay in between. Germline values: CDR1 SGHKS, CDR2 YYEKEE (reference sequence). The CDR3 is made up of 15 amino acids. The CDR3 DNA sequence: TGTGCCAGCAGCTTGGTGCCAGGCCCCGCAGATACGCAGTATTTT. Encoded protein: CASSLVPGPADTQYF. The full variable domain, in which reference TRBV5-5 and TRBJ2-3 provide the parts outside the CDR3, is DAGVTQSPTHLIKTRGQQVTLRCSPISGHKSVSWYQQVLGQGPQFIFQYYEKEERGRGNFPDRFSARQFPNYSSELNVNALLLGDSALYLCASSLVPGPADTQYFGPGTRLTVL.

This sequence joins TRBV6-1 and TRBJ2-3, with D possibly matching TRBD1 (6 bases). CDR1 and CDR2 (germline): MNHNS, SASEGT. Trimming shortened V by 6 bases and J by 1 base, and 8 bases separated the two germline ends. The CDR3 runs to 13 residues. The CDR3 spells CASREGGTDTQYF. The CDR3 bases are TGTGCCAGCAGAGAGGGGGGCACAGATACGCAGTATTTT.

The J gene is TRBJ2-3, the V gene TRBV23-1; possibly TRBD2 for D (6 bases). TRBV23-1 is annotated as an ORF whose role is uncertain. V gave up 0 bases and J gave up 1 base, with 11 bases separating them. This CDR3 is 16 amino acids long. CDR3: CASSQSRGGGTDTQYF. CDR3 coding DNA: TGCGCCAGCAGTCAATCCCGGGGAGGCGGCACAGATACGCAGTATTTT.

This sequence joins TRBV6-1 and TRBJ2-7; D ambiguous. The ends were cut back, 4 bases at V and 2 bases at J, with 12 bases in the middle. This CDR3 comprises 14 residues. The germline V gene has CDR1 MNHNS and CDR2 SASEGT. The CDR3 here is CASSVLSEAYEQYF. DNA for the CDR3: TGTGCCAGCAGTGTCCTCTCAGAGGCCTACGAGCAGTACTTC.

The CDR3, as DNA: TGTGCCAGCTCCGAAGTAGGCAGGGGAGTGGACGAGCAGTACTTC. It translates to CASSEVGRGVDEQYF. The V call is TRBV7-6, the J call TRBJ2-7; maybe TRBD1 (6 bases). Germline V gene data show CDR1 as SGHVS and CDR2 as FNYEAQ. This CDR3 is built from 15 residues. V dropped 8 bases and J dropped 5 bases, with 22 bases sitting between them.

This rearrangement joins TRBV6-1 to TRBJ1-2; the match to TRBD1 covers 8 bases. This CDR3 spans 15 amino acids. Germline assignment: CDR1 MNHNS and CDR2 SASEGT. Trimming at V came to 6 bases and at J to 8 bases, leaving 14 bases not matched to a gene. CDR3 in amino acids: CASRPGTGLSGGYTF. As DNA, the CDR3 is TGTGCCAGCAGGCCCGGGACAGGACTTTCCGGAGGCTACACCTTC.

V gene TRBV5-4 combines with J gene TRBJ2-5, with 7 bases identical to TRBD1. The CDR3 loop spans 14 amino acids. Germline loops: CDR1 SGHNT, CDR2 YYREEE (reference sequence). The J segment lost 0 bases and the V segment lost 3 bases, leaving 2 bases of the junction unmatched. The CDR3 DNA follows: TGTGCCAGCAGCTGGGACAGTTACCAAGAGACCCAGTACTTC. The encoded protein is CASSWDSYQETQYF.

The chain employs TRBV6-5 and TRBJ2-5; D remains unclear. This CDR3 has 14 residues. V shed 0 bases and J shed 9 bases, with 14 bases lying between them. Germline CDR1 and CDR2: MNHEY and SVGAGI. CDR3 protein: CASSYSIASEPQYF. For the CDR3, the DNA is TGTGCCAGCAGTTACTCCATAGCTTCGGAGCCCCAGTACTTC.

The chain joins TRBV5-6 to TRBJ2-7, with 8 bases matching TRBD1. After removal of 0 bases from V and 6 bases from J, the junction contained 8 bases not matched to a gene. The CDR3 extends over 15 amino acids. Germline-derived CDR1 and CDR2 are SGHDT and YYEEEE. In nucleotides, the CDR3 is TGTGCCAGCAGCTTGGGGGGCAGGGGGCGGAGCGAGCAGTACTTC. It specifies CASSLGGRGRSEQYF.

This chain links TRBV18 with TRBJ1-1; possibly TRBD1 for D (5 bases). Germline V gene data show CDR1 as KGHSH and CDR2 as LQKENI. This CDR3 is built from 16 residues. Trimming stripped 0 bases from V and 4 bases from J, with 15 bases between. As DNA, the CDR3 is TGTGCCAGCTCACCACCTTTTAGGGGCGGCGGCACTGAAGCTTTCTTT. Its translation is CASSPPFRGGGTEAFF.

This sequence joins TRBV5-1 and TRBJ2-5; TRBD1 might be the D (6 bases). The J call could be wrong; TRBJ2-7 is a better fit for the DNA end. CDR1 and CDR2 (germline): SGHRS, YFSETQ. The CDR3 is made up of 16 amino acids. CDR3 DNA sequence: TGCGCCAGCAGCAGCCCTGTCAAGACAGGAGCCTACGAGCAGTACTTC. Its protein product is CASSSPVKTGAYEQYF.